This TCR beta chain derives from a study of blood T cell repertoires in COVID-19. In the study overall: Sample material is recorded as cDNA or gDNA derived from T cells, B-cell-depleted T cells, or PBMCs.

The CDR3 covers 13 residues. V shed 6 bases and J shed 9 bases, with 15 bases lying between them. Per germline, CDR1 KGHSH and CDR2 LQKENI. In the study's own analysis: Reference gene primers were amplified, and this amplification served to estimate nucleated cell counts. Sequenced by immunoSEQ multiplex PCR; TCRdb stores in-frame clones only, minus some. V, J and clone size are those of that table, while D and trimming were read from the DNA. The table shows tens of thousands of clones, with 87% occurring only once. Sequencing input: peripheral blood. The sequence was obtained from a woman in her forties or fifties with COVID-19, enrolled during active disease. The gene calls are TRBV18 and TRBJ1-5; D is unresolved. CDR3 nucleotides: TGTGCCAGCTCGACGGATGAGGTGTCGCCCCAGCATTTT. Translated, it gives CASSTDEVSPQHF.